This entry lists 29 T cell receptor beta chains sequenced from one sample in a study of T cells in Graves' hyperthyroidism and ophthalmopathy (dated by TCRdb to between 2019 and 2020). The protocol used for the library was multiplex PCR. Sequencing was performed on an Illumina HiSeq 2000. The TCR beta CDR3 regions were amplified from the RNA transcripts. The first round of RT-PCR for the TCR CDR3 was performed with the HTBI primer set and the Qiagen OneStep RT-PCR kit. Clones were called with MiXCR by TCRdb after fastp trimmed the public reads at Q25, and only in-frame beta chains were retained. Records with the same CDR3 protein are collapsed into one entry carrying the most frequent genes and DNA. A total of around 350,000 distinct CDR3 sequences appear in this sample, roughly 13% of them only once. The ten most abundant clones make up 9.2% of the sample. Source material: blood. The origin of the receptors is a woman aged 18-35 years with Graves' hyperthyroidism.

This clonotype was counted ten times or more. This chain connects TRBV7-2 to TRBJ1-2, with TRBD1 matching over 9 bases. The V segment lost 5 bases and the J segment 7 bases; nucleotides outside the gene matches: 14. The CDR3 has 16 residues. CDR1 is SGHTA and CDR2 is FQGNSA in the germline V gene. In nucleotides, the CDR3 is TGTGCCAGCAGCCTAAGACCGGGACAGGGAGGTGGTGGCTACACCTTC. Residues: CASSLRPGQGGGGYTF.

Many counts were recorded for this clonotype. The chain joins TRBV28 to TRBJ1-1; D remains ambiguous. The CDR3 totals 9 residues. The V end was cut by 11 bases, the J end by 13 bases, with 14 bases between. Germline CDR1 reads MDHEN; CDR2 reads SYDVKM. The CDR3 sequence is CALPPKGFF. The CDR3 region has the DNA TGTGCCCTTCCCCCTAAGGGTTTCTTT. Drawing the rest from reference TRBV28 and TRBJ1-1, the complete variable domain is DVKVTQSSRYLVKRTGEKVFLECVQDMDHENMFWYRQDPGLGLRLIYFSYDVKMKEKGDIPEGYSVSREKKERFSLILESASTNQTSMYLCALPPKGFFGQGTRLTVV.

This clonotype occurred many times. J is TRBJ2-1 and V is TRBV7-3; maybe TRBD2 (7 bases). The ends were cut back, 6 bases at V and 4 bases at J, with 19 bases in the middle. Germline loops: CDR1 SGHTA, CDR2 FQGTGA. The CDR3 consists of 16 residues. The CDR3 spells CASRPTGGGAYNEQFF. CDR3 nucleotides: TGTGCCAGCAGACCAACGGGTGGGGGGGCTTACAATGAGCAGTTCTTC.

This rearrangement joins TRBV28 to TRBJ2-1, with D perhaps TRBD1 (6 bases). The CDR3 loop spans 12 amino acids. CDR1 is MDHEN, CDR2 SYDVKM, per germline. V lost 5 bases and J lost 15, with 17 bases in between. Here the CDR3 reads CASSTDRMVPFF. The DNA of the CDR3 is TGTGCCAGCAGTACTGACAGGATGGTCCCGTTCTTC.

This clonotype was seen repeatedly, ten times or more. The chain combines TRBV20-1 with TRBJ2-2; no reliable D call. V dropped 2 bases and J dropped 0 bases, with 10 bases sitting between them. Germline values: CDR1 DFQATT, CDR2 SNEGSKA (reference sequence). The CDR3 totals 15 residues. CDR3 sequence (DNA): TGCAGTGCTAGATCTGGCGGATCGAACACCGGGGAGCTGTTTTTT. It encodes CSARSGGSNTGELFF.

Remarks on this clonotype: A much larger clone differs by one base, so this may be a read error. V is TRBV6-9 and J is TRBJ2-1; D possibly matches TRBD1 or TRBD2 (5 bases each). Germline V gives CDR1 MNHGY, CDR2 SVAAGI. Trimming left V 3 bases short and J 2 bases short, with 11 bases between. The CDR3 totals 15 residues. This chain's CDR3 is CASSYGAETYNEQFF. The CDR3 coding sequence is TGTGCCAGCAGTTACGGGGCAGAGACCTACAATGAGCAGTTCTTC.

Only a few counts were recorded for this clonotype. The J gene is TRBJ1-6, the V gene TRBV19; D gene unclear. CDR3 length equals 14 residues. CDR1 is LNHDA, CDR2 SQIVND, per germline (reference sequence). The V end lost 5 bases, the J end lost 7 bases, and 12 bases lay between the germline ends. CDR3 coding DNA: TGTGCCAGTAGTGCACGGATGGAGAATTCACCCCTCCACTTT. Translation: CASSARMENSPLHF.

This clonotype occurred many times. The rearrangement uses TRBV7-9 and TRBJ1-1; TRBD1 is a possible D gene (5 bases). Trimming removed 1 base at V and 3 bases at J, with 9 bases between. The germline CDR1 and CDR2 sequences are SEHNR and FQNEAQ (reference sequence). The CDR3 loop spans 14 amino acids. CDR3 loop: CASSLGGAYTEAFF. In DNA, the CDR3 is TGTGCCAGCAGCTTAGGAGGGGCTTACACTGAAGCTTTCTTT.

This clonotype was counted at least ten times. The V call is TRBV28, the J call TRBJ2-7; TRBD1 matches at 7 bases. CDR3 length equals 18 residues. The V segment lost 6 bases and the J segment 1 base; nucleotides outside the gene matches: 18. Germline CDR1 and CDR2: MDHEN and SYDVKM. Here the CDR3 DNA reads TGTGCCAGCAGCCCCGACAGGGTTCCAACAAAAATATCCTACGAGCAGTACTTC. Translated: CASSPDRVPTKISYEQYF.

The CDR3 DNA reads as TGTGCCAGTAGTACCGAGGGTGATAGCAATCAGCCCCAGCATTTT. Translating it yields CASSTEGDSNQPQHF. The rearrangement joins TRBV19 to TRBJ1-5; D uncertain. CDR1 is LNHDA and CDR2 is SQIVND in the germline V gene (reference sequence). Trimming stripped 4 bases from V and 0 bases from J, with 10 bases between. The CDR3 covers 15 residues.

This clonotype showed up just a few times. The chain joins TRBV20-1 to TRBJ2-7; 8 bases line up with TRBD1. Unmatched junction bases numbered 9, after V lost 6 bases and J lost 2 bases. Germline lookup yields CDR1 DFQATT and CDR2 SNEGSKA (reference sequence). This CDR3 spans 14 amino acids. The CDR3: CSARGGTGPYEQYF. The CDR3 DNA is TGCAGTGCCAGGGGCGGGACAGGTCCCTACGAGCAGTACTTC.

Many counts were recorded for this clonotype. This chain joins TRBV6-2 or TRBV6-3 and TRBJ1-1; D is undetermined. Germline V lookup: CDR1 MNHEY, CDR2 SVGEGT. The CDR3 is 13 amino acids. Trimming shortened V by 5 bases and J by 5 bases, and 12 bases separated the two germline ends. The CDR3 here is CASSGLGRTEAFF. The DNA for the CDR3 is TGTGCCAGCAGTGGGTTGGGGAGGACTGAAGCTTTCTTT.

This clonotype was counted ten times or more. The V gene is TRBV15, the J gene TRBJ2-6; D gene uncertain. V lost 0 bases and J lost 4, with 7 bases in between. CDR3 length equals 15 residues. CDR1 is LNHNV and CDR2 is YYDKDF in the germline V gene (reference sequence). The CDR3 region is CATSRDRSGANVLTF. DNA of the CDR3: TGTGCCACCAGCAGAGATCGGTCCGGGGCCAACGTCCTGACTTTC.

At least ten counts were recorded for this clonotype. V gene TRBV18 combines with J gene TRBJ1-1; 8 bases map to TRBD1. Per the germline V gene, CDR1 is KGHSH and CDR2 is LQKENI. This CDR3 is built from 14 residues. The trim removed 4 bases at V and 3 bases at J, leaving 4 bases unmatched. In DNA, the CDR3 is TGTGCCAGCTCACGGATACAGGGGGACACTGAAGCTTTCTTT. Translation gives CASSRIQGDTEAFF.

This clonotype was picked up a small number of times. This chain links TRBV11-2 with TRBJ2-7; D may be TRBD2 (7 bases). Trimming took off 7 bases at V and 6 bases at J, with 13 bases between the two ends. Germline-derived CDR1 and CDR2 are SGHAT and FQNNGV. This CDR3 spans 12 amino acids. CDR3 amino acids: CASNKGGGEQYF. The DNA of the CDR3 is TGTGCCAGCAATAAGGGGGGGGGCGAGCAGTACTTC.

In this sample, this clonotype turned up many times. V and J are TRBV28 and TRBJ2-7; 10 nucleotides agree with TRBD1. CDR1 and CDR2 (germline): MDHEN, SYDVKM. The CDR3 extends over 14 amino acids. V shed 2 bases and J 9 bases; nucleotides not matched to a gene: 7. The CDR3 protein is CASSLGTGARRQYF. CDR3 DNA sequence: TGTGCCAGCAGTTTAGGGACAGGGGCCCGTAGGCAGTACTTC.

This clonotype occurred a few times. A much larger clone differs from this one at a single base, so this may be a read error. The chain recombines TRBV20-1 with TRBJ2-7, with 12 bases that match TRBD1. Germline CDR1 is DFQATT and CDR2 is SNEGSKA (reference sequence). The junction had 4 bases not matched to a gene; V was cut back by 5 bases and J by 2 bases. There are 14 residues in the CDR3. The CDR3 region is CSASGTGGPYEQYF. CDR3 in DNA: TGCAGTGCTTCCGGGACAGGGGGCCCCTACGAGCAGTACTTC.

Points on this clonotype: A much larger clone differs from this one at a single base, so this may be a read error. The rearrangement joins TRBV12-3 or TRBV12-4 to TRBJ1-2; the match to TRBD1 covers 12 bases. V trimming: 8 bases; J trimming: 7 bases; junction bases outside the gene matches: 14. The CDR3 runs to 16 residues. The CDR3 sequence: CASSLRPGQGASGYTF. In nucleotides, the CDR3 is TGTGCCAGCTCGTTGAGACCGGGACAGGGGGCCTCTGGCTACACCTTC.

This clonotype was counted ten times or more. V and J are TRBV9 and TRBJ2-1; 11 bases are a match to TRBD2. V lost 2 bases to trimming and J lost 1 base; unmatched junction nucleotides: 11. CDR3 length: 19 residues. Germline values: CDR1 SGDLS, CDR2 YYNGEE. The CDR3 loop reads CASSVGILAGERSYNEQFF. The CDR3 DNA reads as TGTGCCAGCAGCGTTGGGATACTAGCGGGAGAAAGATCCTACAATGAGCAGTTCTTC.

The chain links TRBV19 to TRBJ2-1; 9 positions agree with TRBD2. The CDR3 contains 14 residues. V trimming: 9 bases; J trimming: 9 bases; junction bases outside the gene matches: 12. In germline, CDR1 is LNHDA, CDR2 SQIVND (reference sequence). The CDR3 DNA reads TGTGCCAGCGGGGCGGGAGGGATAGCCGGTGAGCAGTTCTTC. Translated, it gives CASGAGGIAGEQFF. Full variable domain (missing parts from reference TRBV19 and TRBJ2-1): DGGITQSPKYLFRKEGQNVTLSCEQNLNHDAMYWYRQDPGQGLRLIYYSQIVNDFQKGDIAEGYSVSREKKESFPLTVTSAQKNPTAFYLCASGAGGIAGEQFFGPGTRLTVL.

This clonotype was detected ten times or more. The CDR3, as DNA: TGTGCCAGCAGCTTAAAGCTCGGGGGGGGAACTGAAGCTTTCTTT. Translation gives CASSLKLGGGTEAFF. This rearrangement joins TRBV7-2 to TRBJ1-1; D may be TRBD1 (5 bases). Germline V lookup: CDR1 SGHTA, CDR2 FQGNSA. CDR3 length: 15 residues. With 2 bases removed from V and 5 bases from J, the gap between germline ends came to 15 bases.

The chain recombines TRBV30 with TRBJ2-5, with 15 bases fitting TRBD2. The V and J ends lost 4 bases and 4 bases, in that order; junction bases with no gene match: 4. The CDR3 is 15 residues long. Germline assignment: CDR1 GTSNPN and CDR2 SVGIG (reference sequence). The CDR3 DNA reads as TGTGCCTGGACCCCGGGACTAGCGGGAGGAGAGACCCAGTACTTC. Protein sequence: CAWTPGLAGGETQYF.

This clonotype was counted many times. The chain recombines TRBV28 with TRBJ1-2, with no clear D. Deletions cut 5 bases from V and 4 bases from J, with 20 bases between. The germline V gene has CDR1 MDHEN and CDR2 SYDVKM. The CDR3 extends over 16 amino acids. CDR3 in DNA: TGTGCCAGCAGTCCCTACCCAGTTGACGGAACCTATGGCTACACCTTC. Protein: CASSPYPVDGTYGYTF.

This clonotype has a count of ten or more. The chain has TRBV6-6 and TRBJ1-2; possibly TRBD1 for D (6 bases). The CDR3 has 15 residues. The germline V gene encodes CDR1 MNHNY and CDR2 SVGAGI (reference sequence). The ends were cut back, 0 bases at V and 8 bases at J, with 16 bases in the middle. CDR3 region: CASSYSRQAPGGYTF. Written as DNA, the CDR3 is TGTGCCAGCAGTTACTCGAGACAGGCCCCGGGGGGCTACACCTTC.

This clonotype has a count of ten or more. The CDR3 loop is CASTSGRNIQYF. The CDR3 DNA is TGTGCCAGCACCTCGGGCAGAAACATTCAGTACTTC. The V gene is TRBV12-3 or TRBV12-4, the J gene TRBJ2-4; D call uncertain. CDR3 length: 12 amino acids. Trimming took off 7 bases at V and 6 bases at J, with 10 bases between the two ends.

This clonotype came up a few times. V and J are TRBV12-3 or TRBV12-4 and TRBJ1-2; D is uncertain. The V end was cut by 6 bases, the J end by 6 bases, with 14 bases between. This CDR3 comprises 13 residues. The CDR3 region is CASSPWSGNGYTF. CDR3 bases: TGTGCCAGCAGCCCCTGGTCGGGGAATGGCTACACCTTC.

This clonotype was observed at least ten times. The rearrangement joins TRBV2 to TRBJ2-7; D gene ambiguous. Germline V lookup: CDR1 SNHLY, CDR2 FYNNEI. With 5 bases removed from V and 7 bases from J, the gap between germline ends came to 6 bases. The CDR3 has 10 residues. The CDR3 DNA is TGTGCCAGCAGTTTAGAAGAGCAGTACTTC. Translated: CASSLEEQYF.

V gene TRBV6-1 combines with J gene TRBJ1-5; 7 positions agree with TRBD1. Germline V gene sequence: CDR1 MNHNS, CDR2 SASEGT. Trimming cost V 6 bases and J 4 bases; bases outside gene matches: 9. This CDR3 has 15 residues. In DNA, the CDR3 is TGTGCCAGCAGGCCTACCGGGACAGAGAATCAGCCCCAGCATTTT. It codes for CASRPTGTENQPQHF.

This clonotype has ten or more counts. The chain employs TRBV28 and TRBJ1-4; tentatively, D is TRBD1 (5 bases). The length of the CDR3 is 13 residues. Germline V gene lookup returns CDR1 MDHEN and CDR2 SYDVKM. Trimming left V 8 bases short and J 3 bases short, with 10 bases between. The CDR3 DNA follows: TGTGCCAGCCTAGGGGCGCCTAATGAAAAACTGTTTTTT. Protein product: CASLGAPNEKLFF.